The TCR beta chain described here comes from a study of T cell responses to AZD1222 COVID-19 vaccine. Clones were sequenced by immunoSEQ multiplex PCR, and TCRdb holds only the in-frame ones, with some missing. The table lists approximately 110,000 clones, about 90% of them singletons. The CDR3 is made up of 9 amino acids. Sequences were derived from peripheral blood, sampled on day 0 of AZD1222 vaccination. The sequence derives from an adult in good health. The rearrangement uses TRBV21-1 and TRBJ2-3; TRBD1 is taken as the D call from the table, unchecked against the DNA. TRBV21-1 is assigned pseudogene status. The CDR3 sequence: CAEDRNQYF. The CDR3 nucleotides read TGTGCCGAGGACAGAAACCAGTATTTT.